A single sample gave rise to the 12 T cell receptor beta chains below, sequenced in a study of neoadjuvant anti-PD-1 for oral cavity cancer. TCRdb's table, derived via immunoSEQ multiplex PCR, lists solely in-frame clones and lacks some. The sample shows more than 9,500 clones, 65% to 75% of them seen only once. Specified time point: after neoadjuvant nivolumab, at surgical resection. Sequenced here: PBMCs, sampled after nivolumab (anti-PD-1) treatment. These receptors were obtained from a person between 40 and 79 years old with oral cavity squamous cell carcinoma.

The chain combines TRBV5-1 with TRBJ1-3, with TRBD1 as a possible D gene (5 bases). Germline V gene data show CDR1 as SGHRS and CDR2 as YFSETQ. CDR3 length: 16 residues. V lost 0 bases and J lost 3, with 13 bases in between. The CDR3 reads CASSLAGALYGNTIYF. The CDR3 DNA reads TGCGCCAGCAGCTTGGCCGGGGCATTATATGGAAACACCATATATTTT.

The CDR3 coding sequence is TGTGCCAGCAGCCTATCTAGGAGGACCGGGGAGCTGTTTTTT. This codes for CASSLSRRTGELFF. This chain connects TRBV14 to TRBJ2-2, with a tentative D call TRBD2 (5 bases). Germline CDR1 is SGHDN and CDR2 is FVKESK. V dropped 4 bases and J dropped 5 bases, with 11 bases sitting between them. There are 14 residues in the CDR3.

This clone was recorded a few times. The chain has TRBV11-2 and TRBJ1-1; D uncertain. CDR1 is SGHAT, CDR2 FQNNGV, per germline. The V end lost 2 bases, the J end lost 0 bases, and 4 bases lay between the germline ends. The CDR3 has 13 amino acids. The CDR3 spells CASSLTMNTEAFF. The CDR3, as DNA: TGTGCCAGCAGCTTAACCATGAACACTGAAGCTTTCTTT.

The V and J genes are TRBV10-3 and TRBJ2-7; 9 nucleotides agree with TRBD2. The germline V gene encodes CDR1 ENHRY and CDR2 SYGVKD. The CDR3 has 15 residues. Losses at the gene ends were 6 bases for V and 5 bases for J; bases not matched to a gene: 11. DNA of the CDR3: TGTGCCATCAGCACCGATAGCGGGAGTTCCCACGAGCAGTACTTC. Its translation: CAISTDSGSSHEQYF.

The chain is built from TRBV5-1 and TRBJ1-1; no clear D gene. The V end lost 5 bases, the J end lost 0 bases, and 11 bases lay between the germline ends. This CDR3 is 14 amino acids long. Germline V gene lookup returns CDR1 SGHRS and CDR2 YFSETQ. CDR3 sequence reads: CASRFGEMNTEAFF. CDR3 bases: TGCGCCAGCAGATTTGGGGAAATGAACACTGAAGCTTTCTTT.

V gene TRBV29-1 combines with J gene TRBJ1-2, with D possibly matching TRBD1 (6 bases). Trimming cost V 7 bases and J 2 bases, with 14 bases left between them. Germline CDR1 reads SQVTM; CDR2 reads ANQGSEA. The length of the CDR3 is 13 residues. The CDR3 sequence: CSGGEGQNYGYTF. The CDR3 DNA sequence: TGCAGCGGGGGTGAAGGACAGAACTATGGCTACACCTTC.

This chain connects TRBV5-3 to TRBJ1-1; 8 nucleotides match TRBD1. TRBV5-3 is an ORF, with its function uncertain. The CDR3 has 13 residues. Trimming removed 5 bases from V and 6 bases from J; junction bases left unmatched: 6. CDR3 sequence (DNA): TGTGCCAGAAGACCTGACAGGGGTTCTGAAGCTTTCTTT. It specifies CARRPDRGSEAFF.

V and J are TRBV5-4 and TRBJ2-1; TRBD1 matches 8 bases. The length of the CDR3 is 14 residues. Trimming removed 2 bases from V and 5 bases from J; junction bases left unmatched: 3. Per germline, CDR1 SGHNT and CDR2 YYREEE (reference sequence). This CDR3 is CASSLPDRDNEQFF. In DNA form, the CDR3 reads TGTGCCAGCAGCTTACCGGACAGGGACAATGAGCAGTTCTTC.

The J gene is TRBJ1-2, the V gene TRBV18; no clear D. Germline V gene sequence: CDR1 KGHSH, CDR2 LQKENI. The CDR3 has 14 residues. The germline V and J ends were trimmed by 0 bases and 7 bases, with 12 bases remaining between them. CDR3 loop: CASSPPNGPGGYTF. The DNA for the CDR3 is TGTGCCAGCTCACCACCGAACGGACCCGGTGGCTACACCTTC. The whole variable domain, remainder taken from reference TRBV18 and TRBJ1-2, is NAGVMQNPRHLVRRRGQEARLRCSPMKGHSHVYWYRQLPEEGLKFMVYLQKENIIDESGMPKERFSAEFPKEGPSILRIQQVVRGDSAAYFCASSPPNGPGGYTFGSGTRLTVV.

In DNA form, the CDR3 reads TGTGCCAGCAGTGGATTCAGGGACAGCCCCTCCATCCCAGCTTTCTTT. Residues: CASSGFRDSPSIPAFF. The chain has TRBV9 and TRBJ1-1, with TRBD1 matching 7 bases. V dropped 5 bases and J dropped 10; count of bases not matched to a gene: 20. CDR1 SGDLS and CDR2 YYNGEE come from the germline V gene. The CDR3 extends over 16 amino acids.

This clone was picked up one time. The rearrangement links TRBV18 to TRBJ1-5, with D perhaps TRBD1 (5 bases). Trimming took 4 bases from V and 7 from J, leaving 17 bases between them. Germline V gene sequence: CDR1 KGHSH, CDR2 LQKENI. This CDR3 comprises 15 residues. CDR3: CASSLNGAGGQPQHF. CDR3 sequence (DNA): TGTGCCAGCTCACTAAATGGGGCAGGAGGACAGCCCCAGCATTTT.

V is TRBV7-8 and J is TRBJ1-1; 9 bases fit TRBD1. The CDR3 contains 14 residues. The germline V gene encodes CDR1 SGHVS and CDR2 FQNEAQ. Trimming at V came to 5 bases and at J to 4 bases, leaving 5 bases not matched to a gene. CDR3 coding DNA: TGTGCCAGCAGCACCCGACAGGGGGGCACTGAAGCTTTCTTT. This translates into CASSTRQGGTEAFF.